Listed below are T cell receptor beta chains from one sample, sequenced in a study of identical twins. In TCRdb, the 5' RACE reads were re-called with MiXCR into one record per CDR3 protein. The sample includes around 250,000 distinct CDR3 sequences, roughly 13% of them seen just once. These sequences were also reported in another study, on yellow fever vaccine responses in identical twins.

Sequenced: memory (CD45RO+) T cells sorted from blood. These receptors were collected from a woman younger than 35 in good health. Both conserved end residues are part of each CDR3. The D gene is left open where the match is weak. The listing skips clone size in some rows; elsewhere it reads once, few, many or a size class.

TRBJ1-1 TRBV6-1 NA NA TGTGCCAGTAAGCCGCTCAAGGGAGGGACTGAAGCTTTCTTT CASKPLKGGTEAFF
TRBJ2-7 TRBV11-2 NA NA TGTGCCAGCAGCTTCCTACAGGAGTTTGGGACCTACGAGCAGTACTTC CASSFLQEFGTYEQYF
TRBJ2-5 TRBV15 TRBD2 many TGTGCCACCAGCAGTGGGACTAGCAGTTTGTGGGAGACCCAGTACTTC CATSSGTSSLWETQYF
TRBJ1-5 TRBV18 NA NA TGTGCCAGCTCACCACCTACCGGACAGTACAATCAGCCCCAGCATTTT CASSPPTGQYNQPQHF
TRBJ2-3 TRBV7-2 NA NA TGTGCCAGCAGTCTAGTAACTAGTTGGGATACGCAGTATTTT CASSLVTSWDTQYF
TRBJ2-3 TRBV7-9 TRBD2 many TGTGCCAGCAGCGCCCGGGGGGACCTCCGCACAGATACGCAGTATTTT CASSARGDLRTDTQYF
TRBJ2-5 TRBV7-9 NA few TGTGCCAGCAGCCGTGACAGCAGCCAAGAGACCCAGTACTTC CASSRDSSQETQYF
TRBJ2-7 TRBV11-2 TRBD1 few TGTGCCAGCAGCTCAGAATGGACAGGGAGAAACGAGCAGTACTTC CASSSEWTGRNEQYF
TRBJ2-2 TRBV7-6 TRBD2 NA TGTGCCAGCAGCCTGGGACTAGCGGGGGGCCACACCGGGGAGCTGTTTTTT CASSLGLAGGHTGELFF
TRBJ2-7 TRBV7-2 NA many TGTGCCAGCAGTACCGGGGTGGAGCAGTACTTC CASSTGVEQYF
TRBJ2-1 TRBV5-5 TRBD1 NA TGTGCCAGCAGCACCTGGACAGGAGCAAAGTTCTTC CASSTWTGAKFF
TRBJ2-2 TRBV7-2 TRBD2 many TGTGCCAGCAGCAGAGGACTAGCGGGGCTCACCGGGGAGCTGTTTTTT CASSRGLAGLTGELFF
TRBJ2-1 TRBV7-7 NA NA TGTGCTAGCAGCTTAGCGTGGGGGGTCGCGAATGAGCAGTTCTTC CASSLAWGVANEQFF
TRBJ2-4 TRBV2 NA NA TGTGCCAGCAGCCCCAGGGATAGCAAAAACATTCAGTACTTC CASSPRDSKNIQYF
TRBJ1-1 TRBV7-9 NA few TGTGCCAGCAGCCCAGTCATAGGGGCTTTGAACACTGAAGCTTTCTTT CASSPVIGALNTEAFF
TRBJ2-1 TRBV4-1 NA few TGCGCCAGCAGCCAAGAAGGTGGGCCTAGGAGTGAGCAGTTCTTC CASSQEGGPRSEQFF